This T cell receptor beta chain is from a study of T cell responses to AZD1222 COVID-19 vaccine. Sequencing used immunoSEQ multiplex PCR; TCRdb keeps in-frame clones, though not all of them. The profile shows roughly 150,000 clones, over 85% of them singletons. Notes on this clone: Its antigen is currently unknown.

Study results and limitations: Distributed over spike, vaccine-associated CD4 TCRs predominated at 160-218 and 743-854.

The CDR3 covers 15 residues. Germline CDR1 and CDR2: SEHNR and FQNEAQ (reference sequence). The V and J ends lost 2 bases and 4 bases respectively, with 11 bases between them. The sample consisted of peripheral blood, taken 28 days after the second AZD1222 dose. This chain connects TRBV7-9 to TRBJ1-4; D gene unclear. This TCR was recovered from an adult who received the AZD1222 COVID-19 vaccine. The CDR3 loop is CASSLSGMGNEKLFF. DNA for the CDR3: TGTGCCAGCAGCTTATCAGGCATGGGTAATGAAAAACTGTTTTTT.